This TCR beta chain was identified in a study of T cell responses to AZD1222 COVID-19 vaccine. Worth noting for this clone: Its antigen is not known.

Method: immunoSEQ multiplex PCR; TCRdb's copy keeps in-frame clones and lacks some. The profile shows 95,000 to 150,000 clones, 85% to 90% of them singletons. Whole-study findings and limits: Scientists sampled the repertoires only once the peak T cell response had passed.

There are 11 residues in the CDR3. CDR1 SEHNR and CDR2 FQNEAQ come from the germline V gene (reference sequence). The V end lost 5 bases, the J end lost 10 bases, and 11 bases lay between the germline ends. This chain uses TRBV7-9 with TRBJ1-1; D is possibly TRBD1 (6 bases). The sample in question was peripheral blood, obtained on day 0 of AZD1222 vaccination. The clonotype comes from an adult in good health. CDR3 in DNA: TGTGCCAGCAGCGCCGGGGGCGCAGCTTTCTTT. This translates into CASSAGGAAFF.